This T cell receptor (beta chain) emerged from a study of CD8+ T cells in alopecia areata (dated by TCRdb to 2017 to 2018). With regard to the full study: To study T cell clonal expansion in alopecia areata, the researchers applied high-throughput TCRbeta sequencing to both the C3H/HeJ mouse model and human patients. Human TCRbeta sequencing covered scalp tissue and sorted CD4+ and CD8+ peripheral blood T cells from patchy and totalis/universalis alopecia areata patients and healthy controls. Scalp clonality was compared across normal scalp (n=4), patchy alopecia areata scalp (n=8), and alopecia totalis/universalis scalp (n=8). RNA was obtained with the PAXgene miRNA kit for fixed scalp, the miRNeasy kit for PBMCs, and the RNeasy kit for mouse skin. TCRbeta CDR3 regions were amplified by immunoSEQ multiplex PCR with 35 Vbeta forward and 13 Jbeta reverse primers.

Relative to germline, V is missing 7 bases and J is missing 5 bases, with 10 bases of the junction outside any gene match. Reading from cysteine to phenylalanine, the CDR3 counts 17 amino acids. Here the CDR3 DNA is all that survives: 51 bases in frame from base 1. Sequences MGHDK (CDR1) and SYGVNS (CDR2) are obtained from the germline V gene. General conclusions and limits of the study: Compared with mice, TCR sequences shared between patients were less clear, possibly partly because of HLA diversity across the patient population. Resident alphabeta T cells in normal human skin are also sequenced, complicating scalp TCR repertoire analysis, unlike mouse skin dominated by gammadelta T cells. Compared with normal scalp, lesional scalp had higher clonality and more expanded CD8+ clones, particularly in alopecia totalis/universalis, a pattern that suggests antigenic drive.

Notes on this clone: The antigen this receptor binds is unknown. Base qualities are not at hand, and no much larger clone is one base apart.

Library preparation was by the immunoSEQ multiplex PCR assay. To provide template for TCR sequencing, every sample had RNA extracted and reverse transcribed into cDNA. First-strand cDNA was synthesized with SuperScript III using a 2:1 mix of oligo-dT and random hexamers. Amplification bias was assessed with a synthetic immune receptor repertoire, and residual bias was removed computationally. On the study's bioinformatics: Raw reads were preprocessed to remove errors, and CDR3 was defined by IMGT conventions from the conserved cysteine to phenylalanine. Clonality was computed as 1 minus the Shannon entropy, with the entropy normalized by log2 of the number of productive unique TCRs. CD4 or CD8 identity of scalp clones was inferred by cross-referencing scalp TCRbeta sequences with sorted blood CD4 and CD8 repertoires. The immuneACCESS repertoire file appears here via TCRdb, limited to in-frame rearrangements. These files lack a portion of the clones; in checked studies, under half of the deficit traces to unresolved V genes, and the cause of the others is not known. The V and J calls and clone size are taken from that table; D and trimming were inferred from the DNA. This sample holds fewer than 40,000 clones; 45% to 55% were observed only once. Clones ranked in the top ten supply about 1.7% of the sample.

In five patients from the biomarker study, CD4+ cells were sorted further to obtain CD25+CD127- cells. Peripheral blood and lesional scalp punch biopsies were obtained from patients with alopecia areata. PBMCs were isolated by density centrifugation and stained for CD3, CD4 and CD8, and CD4+ and CD8+ T cells were sorted on a FACSAria. As part of a multicenter biomarker study, untreated alopecia areata patients were recruited. The TCR comes from a human donor with alopecia areata. The sequenced sample consisted of CD4+ Tregs sorted from blood. The chain links TRBV25-1 with TRBJ2-2, and 13 junctional nucleotides match TRBD2. The CDR3 here reads CASNRGLAGVGTGELFF. The DNA sequence follows: TGTGCCAGCAACCGAGGACTAGCGGGAGTTGGGACCGGGGAGCTGTTTTTT. The variable domain in full, with residues beyond the CDR3 obtained from the reference TRBV25-1 and TRBJ2-2 genes, is EADIYQTPRYLVIGTGKKITLECSQTMGHDKMYWYQQDPGMELHLIHYSYGVNSTEKGDLSSESTVSRIRTEHFPLTLESARPSHTSQYLCASNRGLAGVGTGELFFGEGSRLTVL.